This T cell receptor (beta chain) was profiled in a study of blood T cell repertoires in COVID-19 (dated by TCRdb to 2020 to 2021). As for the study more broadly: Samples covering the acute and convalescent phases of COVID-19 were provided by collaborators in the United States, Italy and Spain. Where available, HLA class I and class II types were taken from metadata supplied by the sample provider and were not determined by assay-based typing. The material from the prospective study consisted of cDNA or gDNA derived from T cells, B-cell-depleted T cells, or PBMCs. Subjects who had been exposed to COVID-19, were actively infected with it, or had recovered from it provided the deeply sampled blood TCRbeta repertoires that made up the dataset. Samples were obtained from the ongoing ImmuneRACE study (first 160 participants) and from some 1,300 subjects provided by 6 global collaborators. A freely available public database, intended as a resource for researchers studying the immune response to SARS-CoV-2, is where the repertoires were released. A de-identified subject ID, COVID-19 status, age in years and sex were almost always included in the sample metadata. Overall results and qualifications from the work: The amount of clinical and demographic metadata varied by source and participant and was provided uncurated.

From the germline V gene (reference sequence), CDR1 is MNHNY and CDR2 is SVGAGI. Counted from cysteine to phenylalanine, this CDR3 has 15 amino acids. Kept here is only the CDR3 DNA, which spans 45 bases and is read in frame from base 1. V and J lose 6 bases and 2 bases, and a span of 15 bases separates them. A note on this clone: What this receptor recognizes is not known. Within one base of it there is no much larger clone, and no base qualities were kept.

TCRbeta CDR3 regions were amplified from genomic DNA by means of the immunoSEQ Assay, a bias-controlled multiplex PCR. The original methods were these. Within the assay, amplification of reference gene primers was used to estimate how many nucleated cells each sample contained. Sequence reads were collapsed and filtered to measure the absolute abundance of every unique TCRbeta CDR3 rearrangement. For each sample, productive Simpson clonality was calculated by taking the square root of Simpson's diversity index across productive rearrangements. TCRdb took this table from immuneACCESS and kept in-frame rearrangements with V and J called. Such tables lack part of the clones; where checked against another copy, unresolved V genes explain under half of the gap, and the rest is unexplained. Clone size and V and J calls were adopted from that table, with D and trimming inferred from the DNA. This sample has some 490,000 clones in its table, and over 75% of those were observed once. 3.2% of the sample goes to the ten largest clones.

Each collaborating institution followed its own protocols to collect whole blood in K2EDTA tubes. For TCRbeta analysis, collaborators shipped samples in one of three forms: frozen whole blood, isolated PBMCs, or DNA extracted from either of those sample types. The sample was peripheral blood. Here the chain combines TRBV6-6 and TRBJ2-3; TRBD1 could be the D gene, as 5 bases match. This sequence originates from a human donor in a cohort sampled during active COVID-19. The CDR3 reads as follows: CASRRSQELTDTQYF. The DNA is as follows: TGTGCCAGCAGAAGATCACAGGAACTCACAGATACGCAGTATTTT.